This passage covers 18 T cell receptor beta chains from one sample sequenced in a study of early stage breast cancer tumors. The data were produced by immunoSEQ multiplex PCR, yet TCRdb's version contains in-frame clones alone and is incomplete. The sample contains about 58,000 clones, about 80% of which appear only once. Sequencing used blood. These receptors were obtained from a person between 30 and 45 years old with breast cancer.

The chain joins TRBV10-1 to TRBJ2-1, with 8 bases that match TRBD2. Per germline, CDR1 WNHNN and CDR2 SYGVQD (reference sequence). This CDR3 region has 16 residues. Unmatched junction bases numbered 5, after V lost 0 bases and J lost 4 bases. This CDR3 is CASSESRGRFYNEQFF. The DNA for the CDR3 is TGCGCCAGCAGTGAGTCTCGCGGGAGGTTTTACAATGAGCAGTTCTTC.

V is TRBV18 and J is TRBJ1-3; no clear D. The CDR3 extends over 13 amino acids. Trimming took 6 bases from V and 8 from J, leaving 14 bases between them. Germline CDR1 reads KGHSH; CDR2 reads LQKENI. The CDR3 reads CASSYELQDTIYF. CDR3 coding DNA: TGTGCCAGCTCTTATGAGCTCCAGGACACCATATATTTT.

This clone was observed a few times. The chain couples TRBV7-9 to TRBJ1-2; D may be TRBD1 (5 bases). The CDR3 is 14 amino acids. V was trimmed by 4 bases and J by 4 bases, leaving 13 bases between them. Germline V gives CDR1 SEHNR, CDR2 FQNEAQ (reference sequence). Written as DNA, the CDR3 is TGTGCCAGCAGCTCCCGGGGGGACGGCTATGGCTACACCTTC. It specifies CASSSRGDGYGYTF.

This sequence joins TRBV11-2 and TRBJ2-1; 7 bases map to TRBD1. The CDR3 has 15 amino acids. Looked up from germline, CDR1 is SGHAT and CDR2 is FQNNGV. V shed 3 bases and J 3 bases; nucleotides not matched to a gene: 5. This chain's CDR3 is CASSFTGADYNEQFF. CDR3 coding DNA: TGTGCCAGCAGCTTTACAGGGGCGGACTACAATGAGCAGTTCTTC. The whole variable domain, filled in from reference TRBV11-2 and TRBJ2-1, reads EAGVAQSPRYKIIEKRQSVAFWCNPISGHATLYWYQQILGQGPKLLIQFQNNGVVDDSQLPKDRFSAERLKGVDSTLKIQPAKLEDSAVYLCASSFTGADYNEQFFGPGTRLTVL.

The V gene is TRBV5-1, the J gene TRBJ1-3; no clear D gene. Trimming removed 0 bases at V and 0 bases at J, with 13 bases between. The CDR3 spans 17 residues. Germline CDR1 SGHRS, CDR2 YFSETQ. The chain's CDR3 is CASSLAGGGFSGNTIYF. The CDR3 bases are TGCGCCAGCAGCTTGGCCGGAGGCGGATTCTCTGGAAACACCATATATTTT. Combining the CDR3 with reference TRBV5-1 and TRBJ1-3 gives the whole variable domain KAGVTQTPRYLIKTRGQQVTLSCSPISGHRSVSWYQQTPGQGLQFLFEYFSETQRNKGNFPGRFSGRQFSNSRSEMNVSTLELGDSALYLCASSLAGGGFSGNTIYFGEGSWLTVV.

This chain joins TRBV5-1 and TRBJ2-1, with 12 bases identical to TRBD2. The CDR3 consists of 19 residues. The germline CDR1 and CDR2 sequences are SGHRS and YFSETQ. Losses at the gene ends were 4 bases for V and 0 bases for J; bases not matched to a gene: 11. In DNA form, the CDR3 reads TGCGCCAGCAGCGCCCAGGGACTAGCGGGTGGAAGCTCCTACAATGAGCAGTTCTTC. It codes for CASSAQGLAGGSSYNEQFF.

In its sample, this clone was seen once. This rearrangement joins TRBV10-3 to TRBJ2-2; 7 bases line up with TRBD1. With V trimmed by 8 bases and J by 3 bases, 6 bases remained unmatched. Germline CDR1 is ENHRY and CDR2 is SYGVKD. The CDR3 length is 14 residues. The CDR3 is CAIRQGLDTGELFF. The CDR3 coding sequence is TGTGCCATCCGACAGGGTTTGGACACCGGGGAGCTGTTTTTT.

This clone has just one count. This sequence joins TRBV7-2 and TRBJ1-1; no definite D call. Deletions cut 2 bases from V and 7 bases from J, with 8 bases between. Germline V gene sequence: CDR1 SGHTA, CDR2 FQGNSA. The CDR3 is 12 amino acids. CDR3 sequence: CASSLYGVEAFF. The CDR3 DNA follows: TGTGCCAGCAGCTTATACGGGGTTGAAGCTTTCTTT.

This sequence joins TRBV5-1 and TRBJ1-4; D is uncertain. This CDR3 is 15 amino acids long. Looked up from germline, CDR1 is SGHRS and CDR2 is YFSETQ. With 0 bases removed from V and 5 bases from J, the gap between germline ends came to 11 bases. The CDR3 sequence: CASSLVGSINEKLFF. In DNA, the CDR3 is TGCGCCAGCAGCTTGGTGGGCAGCATCAATGAAAAACTGTTTTTT.

A single count supports this clone. This rearrangement joins TRBV2 to TRBJ1-1; no reliable D call. CDR3 length: 12 residues. Germline CDR1 SNHLY, CDR2 FYNNEI. V was trimmed by 4 bases and J by 5 bases, leaving 8 bases between them. DNA for the CDR3: TGTGCCAGCAGTGCGGTGGGTACTGAAGCTTTCTTT. It codes for CASSAVGTEAFF.

The chain carries TRBV30 and TRBJ2-5, with D possibly being TRBD1 (6 bases). The CDR3 has 15 residues. Germline V lookup: CDR1 GTSNPN, CDR2 SVGIG (reference sequence). The germline V and J ends were trimmed by 3 bases and 2 bases, with 16 bases remaining between them. The chain's CDR3 is CAWSVSGQPQETQYF. In nucleotides, the CDR3 is TGTGCCTGGAGCGTGTCCGGACAGCCTCAAGAGACCCAGTACTTC.

The V call is TRBV7-9, the J call TRBJ1-3; maybe TRBD1 (6 bases). The CDR3 has 15 residues. The germline V gene has CDR1 SEHNR and CDR2 FQNEAQ (reference sequence). V lost 2 bases and J 2 bases, leaving 10 bases between the germline ends. DNA for the CDR3: TGTGCCAGCAGCTTAAAGGGGGTACCTGGAAACACCATATATTTT. This encodes CASSLKGVPGNTIYF.

V is TRBV5-1 and J is TRBJ2-3; D unclear. The V end was cut by 1 base, the J end by 6 bases, with 9 bases between. This CDR3 is built from 13 residues. Germline assignment: CDR1 SGHRS and CDR2 YFSETQ. CDR3 DNA sequence: TGCGCCAGCAGCTTGTCGGGCCCGGATACGCAGTATTTT. Protein sequence: CASSLSGPDTQYF.

This clone was counted a single time. V and J are TRBV18 and TRBJ2-5; tentative D call: TRBD2 (6 bases). The CDR3 loop spans 12 amino acids. CDR1 is KGHSH, CDR2 LQKENI, per germline. The V end was cut by 6 bases, the J end by 4 bases, with 9 bases between. CDR3 protein: CASSRGGETQYF. As DNA, the CDR3 is TGTGCCAGCTCTCGGGGAGGAGAGACCCAGTACTTC.

The chain uses TRBV5-1 and TRBJ2-7; tentatively, D is TRBD1 or TRBD2 (6 bases each). CDR3 length: 16 amino acids. Germline CDR1 and CDR2: SGHRS and YFSETQ. V was cut by 4 bases and J by 1 base, with 18 bases left in between. The CDR3 here is CASSPPGGGESYEQYF. The CDR3 nucleotides are TGCGCCAGCAGCCCGCCCGGGGGCGGTGAATCCTACGAGCAGTACTTC.

This chain joins TRBV19 and TRBJ2-5; possibly TRBD2 for D (5 bases). Germline assignment: CDR1 LNHDA and CDR2 SQIVND (reference sequence). This CDR3 comprises 15 residues. Trimming removed 0 bases at V and 5 bases at J, with 13 bases between. The CDR3 loop is CASSIDIRDLETQYF. CDR3 coding DNA: TGTGCCAGTAGTATAGATATACGGGATCTGGAGACCCAGTACTTC.

The chain couples TRBV7-2 to TRBJ1-1; D is possibly TRBD1 (5 bases). The CDR3 loop spans 14 amino acids. CDR1 and CDR2 (germline): SGHTA, FQGNSA. V shed 0 bases and J shed 5 bases, with 10 bases lying between them. The CDR3 DNA sequence: TGTGCCAGCAGCTTAGCAGGGGCAGGGACTGAAGCTTTCTTT. Its translation: CASSLAGAGTEAFF.

This chain uses TRBV2 with TRBJ1-4; TRBD1 matches 10 bases. The CDR3 consists of 16 residues. Germline lookup yields CDR1 SNHLY and CDR2 FYNNEI. V lost 7 bases, J lost 3 bases, and 8 bases stayed unmatched. CDR3 bases: TGTGCCAGCATAGGGAGACAGGGGGCGGCTAATGAAAAACTGTTTTTT. It encodes CASIGRQGAANEKLFF.